The 29 T cell receptor beta chains below all came from one sample that was sequenced in a study of control samples from healthy donors and cancer patients. TCRdb's table, derived via immunoSEQ multiplex PCR, lists solely in-frame clones and lacks some. The sample includes 170,000 or so clones, about 92% of them seen just once. Sequencing used blood. The origin of the receptors is a man between 25 and 39 years old in good health.

The genes are TRBV28 and TRBJ1-6; TRBD1 aligns across 9 bases. The ends lost 5 bases at V and 8 bases at J; junction bases unmatched: 10. The germline gives CDR1 MDHEN, CDR2 SYDVKM. CDR3 length: 16 residues. The CDR3 DNA sequence: TGTGCCAGCAGTAGACGGACAGGGGCCACCTATTCACCCCTCCACTTT. Its translation is CASSRRTGATYSPLHF.

This chain connects TRBV5-8 to TRBJ1-5; D is undetermined. Germline-derived CDR1 and CDR2 are SGHTS and YDEGEE. The V end lost 0 bases, the J end lost 2 bases, and 6 bases lay between the germline ends. The CDR3 has 14 residues. CDR3 nucleotides: TGTGCCAGCAGCTTGGCACGGGGCAATCAGCCCCAGCATTTT. This encodes CASSLARGNQPQHF.

This clone was seen only once. The chain couples TRBV2 to TRBJ2-7; possible D gene TRBD1, 6 bases. The CDR3 loop spans 13 amino acids. Germline CDR1 SNHLY, CDR2 FYNNEI. Trimming removed 2 bases at V and 6 bases at J, with 11 bases between. Here the CDR3 DNA reads TGTGCCAGCAGTGAACAGGGGTTTGGCGAGCAGTACTTC. Amino acids: CASSEQGFGEQYF.

This rearrangement joins TRBV7-2 to TRBJ2-1; 8 bases are a match to TRBD2. Unmatched junction bases numbered 3, after V lost 5 bases and J lost 0 bases. The germline gives CDR1 SGHTA, CDR2 FQGNSA. The CDR3 covers 15 residues. The CDR3 nucleotides read TGTGCCAGCAGCCGTAGCGGGGACTCCTACAATGAGCAGTTCTTC. Its translation is CASSRSGDSYNEQFF. The entire variable domain, with the rest obtained from reference TRBV7-2 and TRBJ2-1, is as follows: GAGVSQSPSNKVTEKGKDVELRCDPISGHTALYWYRQSLGQGLEFLIYFQGNSAPDKSGLPSDRFSAERTGGSVSTLTIQRTQQEDSAVYLCASSRSGDSYNEQFFGPGTRLTVL.

This chain connects TRBV18 to TRBJ2-5; 7 positions agree with TRBD2. CDR1 is KGHSH, CDR2 LQKENI, per germline. The CDR3 consists of 13 residues. V dropped 0 bases and J dropped 6; count of bases not matched to a gene: 1. CDR3 residues: CASSPPGGKTQYF. The DNA of the CDR3 is TGTGCCAGCTCACCACCGGGGGGGAAGACCCAGTACTTC.

The J gene is TRBJ2-2, the V gene TRBV24-1, with 10 bases matching TRBD2. Trimming removed 6 bases from V and 5 bases from J; junction bases left unmatched: 5. CDR3 length: 15 amino acids. In germline, CDR1 is KGHDR, CDR2 SFDVKD. The CDR3 protein is CATSSALAGTGELFF. The DNA of the CDR3 is TGTGCCACCAGTTCTGCACTAGCGGGAACCGGGGAGCTGTTTTTT.

This chain joins TRBV29-1 and TRBJ2-7; tentatively, D is TRBD2 (6 bases). The ends were cut back, 4 bases at V and 5 bases at J, with 12 bases in the middle. This CDR3 has 12 amino acids. Germline V gives CDR1 SQVTM, CDR2 ANQGSEA. CDR3: CSVGPTRDEQYF. The CDR3 nucleotides read TGCAGCGTTGGGCCGACTAGGGACGAGCAGTACTTC.

This clone occurred a few times. The chain is built from TRBV25-1 and TRBJ2-5; D unresolved. The CDR3 spans 12 residues. V was pared by 7 bases and J by 4 bases, with 10 bases between. Germline V CDR1 and CDR2: MGHDK, SYGVNS. CDR3 nucleotides: TGTGCCAGCACCCCCCGCAGAGAGACCCAGTACTTC. Its translation is CASTPRRETQYF. Based on the CDR3 plus reference TRBV25-1 and TRBJ2-5, the full variable domain is EADIYQTPRYLVIGTGKKITLECSQTMGHDKMYWYQQDPGMELHLIHYSYGVNSTEKGDLSSESTVSRIRTEHFPLTLESARPSHTSQYLCASTPRRETQYFGPGTRLLVL.

V is TRBV5-1 and J is TRBJ1-6; 9 bases align to TRBD1. V was clipped by 0 bases and J by 7 bases; unmatched bases: 8. Germline loops: CDR1 SGHRS, CDR2 YFSETQ. The CDR3 spans 17 residues. This CDR3 reads CASSLGFSGTGNSPLHF. In nucleotides, the CDR3 is TGCGCCAGCAGCTTGGGTTTTTCCGGGACAGGGAATTCACCCCTCCACTTT.

This chain joins TRBV30 and TRBJ1-5; D gene ambiguous. This CDR3 has 15 amino acids. The germline V gene has CDR1 GTSNPN and CDR2 SVGIG (reference sequence). Trimming pared 0 bases from V and 1 base from J, leaving 10 bases between. In DNA form, the CDR3 reads TGTGCCTGGAGTGTACAAGCTTCGAGCAATCAGCCCCAGCATTTT. Protein: CAWSVQASSNQPQHF. The full variable domain, in which reference TRBV30 and TRBJ1-5 provide the parts outside the CDR3, is SQTIHQWPATLVQPVGSPLSLECTVEGTSNPNLYWYRQAAGRGLQLLFYSVGIGQISSEVPQNLSASRPQDRQFILSSKKLLLSDSGFYLCAWSVQASSNQPQHFGDGTRLSIL.

The chain's CDR3 is CASSMSHRGWGTEAFF. The CDR3 DNA reads TGTGCCAGTAGTATGAGTCACAGGGGTTGGGGCACTGAAGCTTTCTTT. The chain recombines TRBV19 with TRBJ1-1; 7 bases fit TRBD1. Trimming at V came to 3 bases and at J to 4 bases, leaving 11 bases not matched to a gene. This CDR3 region has 16 residues. CDR1 LNHDA and CDR2 SQIVND come from the germline V gene (reference sequence).

The chain has TRBV11-2 and TRBJ1-2; D unclear. Trimming shortened V by 5 bases and J by 5 bases, and 12 bases separated the two germline ends. Germline V lookup: CDR1 SGHAT, CDR2 FQNNGV. The CDR3 loop spans 13 amino acids. The CDR3 loop is CASSEAPTYGYTF. The CDR3 DNA follows: TGTGCCAGCAGCGAGGCTCCCACGTATGGCTACACCTTC.

The chain couples TRBV15 to TRBJ1-1; D possibly corresponds to TRBD1 (6 bases). With 5 bases removed from V and 5 bases from J, the gap between germline ends came to 21 bases. Looked up from germline, CDR1 is LNHNV and CDR2 is YYDKDF (reference sequence). CDR3 length equals 16 residues. Here the CDR3 DNA reads TGTGCCACCAGCGGGCGGGTTACAGGGACAAGGACTGAAGCTTTCTTT. Its protein is CATSGRVTGTRTEAFF.

Of note for this clone: At one of its ends the junction is not consistent with the germline gene, which may arise from a read error. Different DNA sequences within this sample yield the same CDR3. The chain employs TRBV4-1 and TRBJ1-5; D perhaps matches TRBD1 (5 bases). Germline CDR1 reads MGHRA; CDR2 reads YSYEKL. This CDR3 has 16 residues. CDR3 bases: TGCGCCAGCAGCCAAGTGGGACTTTATAGCAATCAGCCTCAGCATTTT. This sequence encodes CASSQVGLYSNQPQHF.

V is TRBV10-3 and J is TRBJ1-5, with no clear D. The germline gives CDR1 ENHRY, CDR2 SYGVKD. Trimming removed 0 bases at V and 1 base at J, with 13 bases between. This CDR3 comprises 17 residues. CDR3 DNA sequence: TGTGCCATCAGTGAGTCGAAACAGAGTGGCAGCAATCAGCCCCAGCATTTT. This gives the protein CAISESKQSGSNQPQHF.

This clone came up once. The gene calls are TRBV5-6 and TRBJ1-1; unclear D gene. The length of the CDR3 is 13 residues. Trimming removed 4 bases from V and 4 bases from J, with 11 bases in between. CDR1 and CDR2 from the germline V gene are SGHDT and YYEEEE. In nucleotides, the CDR3 is TGTGCCAGCAGCATGAACGGGTTCACTGAAGCTTTCTTT. Its translation: CASSMNGFTEAFF.

The V and J genes are TRBV5-4 and TRBJ2-2, with TRBD2 identical over 10 bases. Germline loops: CDR1 SGHNT, CDR2 YYREEE (reference sequence). This CDR3 contains 15 residues. The J segment lost 3 bases and the V segment lost 5 bases, leaving 4 bases of the junction unmatched. The CDR3 is CASRVGLAHTGELFF. The CDR3 coding sequence is TGTGCCAGCAGGGTGGGACTAGCGCACACCGGGGAGCTGTTTTTT.

The chain links TRBV5-1 to TRBJ2-3; 12 bases map to TRBD2. This CDR3 has 17 amino acids. J was trimmed by 0 bases and V by 5 bases; bases with no gene match: 7. Looked up from germline, CDR1 is SGHRS and CDR2 is YFSETQ. CDR3 in DNA: TGCGCCAGCAGGTACTGGACTAGCGGGGCTAGCACAGATACGCAGTATTTT. This encodes CASRYWTSGASTDTQYF.

The genes are TRBV5-1 and TRBJ2-1, with TRBD1 matching over 12 bases. CDR3 length equals 16 residues. CDR1 is SGHRS and CDR2 is YFSETQ in the germline V gene. V lost 0 bases to trimming and J lost 7 bases; unmatched junction nucleotides: 5. CDR3 DNA sequence: TGCGCCAGCAGCTTGGCTCCGGGACAGGGGGCAAATGAGCAGTTCTTC. Encoded protein: CASSLAPGQGANEQFF.

The rearrangement links TRBV30 to TRBJ1-2; no clear D. Germline lookup yields CDR1 GTSNPN and CDR2 SVGIG (reference sequence). There are 12 residues in the CDR3. Between the trimmed V and J ends, which lost 1 base and 5 bases, there was a span of 8 bases. In DNA form, the CDR3 reads TGTGCCTGGAGTGGAGAGACGTATGGCTACACCTTC. Protein: CAWSGETYGYTF.

The V call is TRBV19, the J call TRBJ1-3; 7 bases are shared with TRBD1. The CDR3 consists of 14 residues. The germline gives CDR1 LNHDA, CDR2 SQIVND (reference sequence). V shed 6 bases and J 3 bases; nucleotides not matched to a gene: 5. The CDR3 DNA is TGTGCCAGTAGGATGACAGGGAATGGAAACACCATATATTTT. This gives the protein CASRMTGNGNTIYF.

CDR3 DNA sequence: TGTGCCAGCCATTCGGGACAGAACTACGAGCAGTACTTC. The encoded protein is CASHSGQNYEQYF. The gene calls are TRBV6-6 and TRBJ2-7; 7 bases align to TRBD1. The CDR3 runs to 13 residues. V lost 8 bases and J lost 3; bases outside the gene matches: 7. Germline V gene lookup returns CDR1 MNHNY and CDR2 SVGAGI (reference sequence).

The chain uses TRBV9 and TRBJ1-1; D unclear. In germline, CDR1 is SGDLS, CDR2 YYNGEE. This CDR3 is built from 15 residues. V lost 2 bases and J 7 bases, leaving 18 bases between the germline ends. The CDR3 nucleotides read TGTGCCAGCAGCGTTAGTGGGAGCCTAGGTAATGAAGCTTTCTTT. It encodes CASSVSGSLGNEAFF. Based on the CDR3 plus reference TRBV9 and TRBJ1-1, the full variable domain is DSGVTQTPKHLITATGQRVTLRCSPRSGDLSVYWYQQSLDQGLQFLIQYYNGEERAKGNILERFSAQQFPDLHSELNLSSLELGDSALYFCASSVSGSLGNEAFFGQGTRLTVV.

V gene TRBV5-8 combines with J gene TRBJ1-3; D is unclear. Germline lookup yields CDR1 SGHTS and CDR2 YDEGEE. V dropped 2 bases and J dropped 0 bases, with 9 bases sitting between them. The CDR3 runs 15 residues. CDR3 amino acids: CASSFADFSGNTIYF. CDR3 coding DNA: TGTGCCAGCAGCTTCGCGGACTTCTCTGGAAACACCATATATTTT.

V usage is TRBV7-2 and J usage is TRBJ2-3; D is ambiguous. V was pared by 1 base and J by 10 bases, with 12 bases between. Germline CDR1 reads SGHTA; CDR2 reads FQGNSA. The CDR3 sequence is 13 residues long. The CDR3 DNA is TGTGCCAGCAGCTTAGAGGGCTCAGGCGCGCAGTATTTT. Translated: CASSLEGSGAQYF.

The chain employs TRBV11-2 and TRBJ2-7; 8 bases fit TRBD1. CDR1 and CDR2 from the germline V gene are SGHAT and FQNNGV. CDR3 length: 15 residues. J gave up 3 bases and V 1 base, and 5 bases lay outside the gene matches. The CDR3 protein is CASSLGPGGIYEQYF. CDR3 sequence (DNA): TGTGCCAGCAGCTTAGGTCCAGGGGGCATCTACGAGCAGTACTTC.

The chain is built from TRBV10-3 and TRBJ2-4, with D perhaps TRBD1 or TRBD2 (5 bases each). Germline V CDR1 and CDR2: ENHRY, SYGVKD. Trimming removed 0 bases at V and 12 bases at J, with 15 bases between. This CDR3 contains 14 residues. CDR3: CAISESLVGDPQYF. The CDR3 DNA sequence: TGTGCCATCAGTGAGTCGTTAGTGGGGGACCCTCAGTACTTC.

This chain connects TRBV5-4 to TRBJ2-7; perhaps TRBD1 as D (6 bases). This CDR3 is 14 amino acids long. V gave up 4 bases and J gave up 4 bases, with 15 bases separating them. The germline V gene has CDR1 SGHNT and CDR2 YYREEE (reference sequence). As DNA, the CDR3 is TGTGCCAGCAGCAGTCTGGACAGTTCTTACGAGCAGTACTTC. It translates to CASSSLDSSYEQYF.

This chain joins TRBV4-3 and TRBJ2-7, with TRBD1 matching 8 bases. Germline assignment: CDR1 LGHNA and CDR2 YSLEER. The CDR3 sequence is 18 residues long. The V segment lost 4 bases and the J segment 0 bases; nucleotides outside the gene matches: 14. The CDR3 spells CASSRYVGGTGNSYEQYF. The CDR3 nucleotides are TGCGCCAGCAGCCGTTACGTCGGCGGGACAGGTAACTCCTACGAGCAGTACTTC.